The present entry profiles one T cell receptor beta chain with its context. This CDR3 region has 15 residues. V was trimmed by 4 bases and J by 7 bases, leaving 17 bases between them. From germline, CDR1 is SGHRS and CDR2 YFSETQ. This sample stems from a study of blood T cell repertoires in COVID-19. Sequencing was performed with immunoSEQ multiplex PCR; in TCRdb, only in-frame clones are kept and a portion is missing. The sample lists about 250,000 clones; roughly four fifths were seen once. J is TRBJ1-4 and V is TRBV5-1; a possible D gene is TRBD1 (5 bases). This TCR was sampled from a person aged 65-85 years with COVID-19, enrolled during active disease. The sample was peripheral blood. CDR3 DNA sequence: TGCGCCAGCAGCCCATATCGGGGGAGGAGTGAAAAACTGTTTTTT. It specifies CASSPYRGRSEKLFF. Full variable domain (remainder filled in from reference TRBV5-1 and TRBJ1-4): KAGVTQTPRYLIKTRGQQVTLSCSPISGHRSVSWYQQTPGQGLQFLFEYFSETQRNKGNFPGRFSGRQFSNSRSEMNVSTLELGDSALYLCASSPYRGRSEKLFFGSGTQLSVL.